One and the same sample provided the 25 T cell receptor beta chains below, sequenced in a study of blood T cell repertoires in COVID-19. Sequencing was performed with immunoSEQ multiplex PCR; in TCRdb, only in-frame clones are kept and a portion is missing. The data show roughly 14,000 clones, around 83% seen once. The source material was peripheral blood. These receptors came from a woman aged 45-65 years with active or convalescent COVID-19.

This rearrangement joins TRBV24-1 to TRBJ1-1; 7 bases are shared with TRBD1. The CDR3 spans 15 residues. The ends lost 2 bases at V and 1 base at J; junction bases unmatched: 3. Germline CDR1 and CDR2: KGHDR and SFDVKD. This CDR3 is CATSDWDRQNTEAFF. The CDR3 DNA is TGTGCCACCAGTGATTGGGACAGACAGAACACTGAAGCTTTCTTT.

This rearrangement joins TRBV6-6 to TRBJ2-3; D possibly corresponds to TRBD2 (5 bases). Trimming took 8 bases from V and 0 from J, leaving 12 bases between them. Germline values: CDR1 MNHNY, CDR2 SVGAGI (reference sequence). This CDR3 contains 14 residues. The CDR3 DNA sequence: TGTGCCAGCGTAAGACGGGGAAGCACAGATACGCAGTATTTT. Residues: CASVRRGSTDTQYF.

This clone appeared a single time. The chain is built from TRBV7-9 and TRBJ1-2, with 9 positions matching TRBD1. Germline CDR1 reads SEHNR; CDR2 reads FQNEAQ (reference sequence). The CDR3 is made up of 13 amino acids. Trimming took 7 bases from V and 7 from J; bases not matched to a gene: 7. CDR3 in amino acids: CASTPGQGFGYTF. The CDR3 DNA follows: TGTGCCAGCACACCGGGACAGGGTTTTGGCTACACCTTC.

This clone was found once. V gene TRBV19 combines with J gene TRBJ2-5; a weak D match, TRBD2 (5 bases). Germline lookup yields CDR1 LNHDA and CDR2 SQIVND (reference sequence). V was pared by 2 bases and J by 6 bases, with 19 bases between. The length of the CDR3 is 16 residues. CDR3 nucleotides: TGTGCCAGTAGTATACAATTGGCGGGTACCCCAAAGACCCAGTACTTC. This sequence encodes CASSIQLAGTPKTQYF.

V usage is TRBV16 and J usage is TRBJ2-1, with 9 bases aligning to TRBD2. The CDR3 runs 14 residues. Germline CDR1 and CDR2: KGHSY and FQNENV. With 3 bases clipped from V and 9 bases from J, the junction kept 6 bases outside the gene matches. The CDR3 sequence is CASSQSGRSGEQFF. The CDR3 DNA reads as TGTGCCAGCAGCCAGAGCGGGAGGTCTGGTGAGCAGTTCTTC.

This clone was counted a few times. The chain has TRBV28 and TRBJ1-1, with a possible D match to TRBD1 (6 bases). The V gene lost 8 bases and the J gene lost 0 bases, with 10 bases spanning the gap. The germline V gene encodes CDR1 MDHEN and CDR2 SYDVKM. CDR3 size: 13 residues. CDR3 bases: TGTGCCAGCTATGACAGGATGAACACTGAAGCTTTCTTT. This encodes CASYDRMNTEAFF.

The V and J genes are TRBV5-6 and TRBJ1-2, with D possibly TRBD1 on 6 matching bases. The V gene lost 4 bases and the J gene lost 2 bases, with 15 bases spanning the gap. The CDR3 is 15 residues long. In germline, CDR1 is SGHDT, CDR2 YYEEEE. Here the CDR3 DNA reads TGTGCCAGCAGCGACCCCCAGGGGACCAACTATGGCTACACCTTC. It yields the protein CASSDPQGTNYGYTF. Looking up the rest from reference TRBV5-6 and TRBJ1-2 gives the full variable domain: DAGVTQSPTHLIKTRGQQVTLRCSPKSGHDTVSWYQQALGQGPQFIFQYYEEEERQRGNFPDRFSGHQFPNYSSELNVNALLLGDSALYLCASSDPQGTNYGYTFGSGTRLTVV.

This rearrangement joins TRBV29-1 to TRBJ1-4, with 7 bases aligning to TRBD1. V lost 6 bases and J lost 5; bases outside the gene matches: 9. Looked up from germline, CDR1 is SQVTM and CDR2 is ANQGSEA. The CDR3 spans 14 residues. The CDR3 nucleotides are TGCAGCGTGGCAAGGGACAGTGCAAATGAAAAACTGTTTTTT. Amino acids: CSVARDSANEKLFF.

The chain links TRBV7-6 to TRBJ2-3, with 10 bases fitting TRBD1. CDR1 and CDR2 from the germline V gene are SGHVS and FNYEAQ. The CDR3 has 15 residues. V lost 5 bases to trimming and J lost 3 bases; unmatched junction nucleotides: 5. CDR3: CASSPWTGGTDTQYF. CDR3 nucleotide sequence: TGTGCCAGCAGCCCCTGGACAGGGGGGACAGATACGCAGTATTTT. The whole variable domain, remainder taken from reference TRBV7-6 and TRBJ2-3, is GAGVSQSPRYKVTKRGQDVALRCDPISGHVSLYWYRQALGQGPEFLTYFNYEAQQDKSGLPNDRFSAERPEGSISTLTIQRTEQRDSAMYRCASSPWTGGTDTQYFGPGTRLTVL.

The chain has TRBV28 and TRBJ1-3, with D possibly being TRBD1 (6 bases). V dropped 4 bases and J dropped 3 bases, with 10 bases sitting between them. Germline V lookup: CDR1 MDHEN, CDR2 SYDVKM. There are 14 residues in the CDR3. The CDR3, as DNA: TGTGCCAGCAGTTCCAGGACAGTTGGAAACACCATATATTTT. Encoded protein: CASSSRTVGNTIYF. Full variable domain (remainder filled in from reference TRBV28 and TRBJ1-3): DVKVTQSSRYLVKRTGEKVFLECVQDMDHENMFWYRQDPGLGLRLIYFSYDVKMKEKGDIPEGYSVSREKKERFSLILESASTNQTSMYLCASSSRTVGNTIYFGEGSWLTVV.

The chain carries TRBV5-1 and TRBJ2-3, with 7 bases that match TRBD2. The CDR3 spans 16 residues. Germline assignment: CDR1 SGHRS and CDR2 YFSETQ. V lost 3 bases, J lost 0 bases, and 7 bases stayed unmatched. DNA for the CDR3: TGCGCCAGCAGCTCGGCTAGCGGAAGCAGCACAGATACGCAGTATTTT. Residues: CASSSASGSSTDTQYF. The complete variable domain, with remaining parts taken from reference TRBV5-1 and TRBJ2-3, reads KAGVTQTPRYLIKTRGQQVTLSCSPISGHRSVSWYQQTPGQGLQFLFEYFSETQRNKGNFPGRFSGRQFSNSRSEMNVSTLELGDSALYLCASSSASGSSTDTQYFGPGTRLTVL.

The chain has TRBV5-4 and TRBJ2-5, with 13 bases fitting TRBD2. V shed 4 bases and J 4 bases; nucleotides not matched to a gene: 4. CDR3 size: 15 residues. Germline CDR1 and CDR2: SGHNT and YYREEE (reference sequence). The CDR3 DNA reads TGTGCCAGCAGCCGAAGACTAGCGGGGGGAGAGACCCAGTACTTC. This encodes CASSRRLAGGETQYF.

This clone has just one count. The chain couples TRBV5-1 to TRBJ1-2; 7 positions match TRBD1. V shed 4 bases, J shed 4 bases, and the junction held 13 bases outside the gene matches. This CDR3 has 16 amino acids. Germline assignment: CDR1 SGHRS and CDR2 YFSETQ. CDR3 residues: CASSENLQGSGYGYTF. The CDR3 region has the DNA TGCGCCAGCAGCGAGAACCTACAGGGGAGCGGCTATGGCTACACCTTC.

The table lists this clone with a few counts. J is TRBJ1-3 and V is TRBV6-1; unclear D gene. The CDR3 sequence is 15 residues long. V was pared by 2 bases and J by 4 bases, with 12 bases between. Per the germline V gene, CDR1 is MNHNS and CDR2 is SASEGT. DNA of the CDR3: TGTGCCAGCAGTGAACCCGCTAGGAGGGGAAACACCATATATTTT. It specifies CASSEPARRGNTIYF.

CDR3 coding DNA: TGTGCCAGCAGCGCATTTAGCGACCACTACAATGAGCAGTTCTTC. Its protein is CASSAFSDHYNEQFF. V usage is TRBV5-4 and J usage is TRBJ2-1; a weak D match, TRBD2 (5 bases). Trimming removed 4 bases from V and 3 bases from J, with 14 bases in between. The CDR3 loop spans 15 amino acids. Germline V gene lookup returns CDR1 SGHNT and CDR2 YYREEE (reference sequence).

This rearrangement joins TRBV3-1 (or the pseudogene TRBV3-2) to TRBJ2-7, with TRBD2 as a possible D gene (6 bases). Germline CDR1 reads LGHDT; CDR2 reads YNNKEL (reference sequence). This CDR3 has 16 residues. The V end was cut by 3 bases, the J end by 2 bases, with 17 bases between. The CDR3: CASSQPQTSLAYEQYF. CDR3 sequence (DNA): TGTGCCAGCAGCCAGCCTCAGACTAGTCTAGCCTACGAGCAGTACTTC.

In its sample, this clone was seen once. The V gene is TRBV4-2, the J gene TRBJ2-1, with 12 positions matching TRBD2. From germline, CDR1 is LGHNA and CDR2 YNFKEQ. Unmatched junction bases numbered 12, after V lost 5 bases and J lost 7 bases. The CDR3 is 17 amino acids. DNA for the CDR3: TGTGCCAGCAGCGCGGTTCCGACTAGCGGGAGACAAAATGAGCAGTTCTTC. As protein: CASSAVPTSGRQNEQFF.

The chain recombines TRBV7-9 with TRBJ1-4; possible D gene TRBD1, 5 bases. The CDR3 is 12 residues long. The germline V gene encodes CDR1 SEHNR and CDR2 FQNEAQ (reference sequence). With 7 bases removed from V and 15 bases from J, the gap between germline ends came to 18 bases. CDR3 residues: CASTGDSGRLFF. The CDR3 region has the DNA TGTGCCAGCACGGGGGATTCGGGGAGATTGTTTTTT.

V gene TRBV10-3 combines with J gene TRBJ1-1, with 8 bases identical to TRBD1. Germline V gives CDR1 ENHRY, CDR2 SYGVKD. There are 17 residues in the CDR3. The V and J ends lost 4 bases and 0 bases, in that order; junction bases with no gene match: 10. CDR3: CAISGWLAGGLNTEAFF. The CDR3 nucleotides read TGTGCCATCAGTGGGTGGTTGGCAGGGGGCCTGAACACTGAAGCTTTCTTT.

The V call is TRBV2, the J call TRBJ1-5; tentatively, D is TRBD1 (5 bases). V lost 4 bases and J lost 5, with 9 bases in between. Per germline, CDR1 SNHLY and CDR2 FYNNEI. The CDR3 totals 13 residues. DNA of the CDR3: TGTGCCAGCAGTGGAGAGACAGATCAGCCCCAGCATTTT. It specifies CASSGETDQPQHF.

The chain links TRBV11-3 to TRBJ2-1; 7 nucleotides align to TRBD1. After removal of 0 bases from V and 0 bases from J, the junction contained 8 bases not matched to a gene. In germline, CDR1 is SGHNT, CDR2 YENEEA. This CDR3 has 18 residues. CDR3 sequence reads: CASSLEGRDSLSYNEQFF. In DNA, the CDR3 is TGTGCCAGCAGCTTAGAAGGTCGGGACAGCCTCTCCTACAATGAGCAGTTCTTC.

This chain connects TRBV28 to TRBJ1-4; no firm D call. The V end lost 2 bases, the J end lost 8 bases, and 12 bases lay between the germline ends. The CDR3 is 14 amino acids. Per germline, CDR1 MDHEN and CDR2 SYDVKM. CDR3 sequence reads: CASSLPSEREKLFF. In DNA, the CDR3 is TGTGCCAGCAGTTTACCCTCCGAGAGGGAAAAACTGTTTTTT.

V gene TRBV6-5 combines with J gene TRBJ2-3; 9 bases match TRBD1. With V trimmed by 0 bases and J by 0 bases, 1 base remained unmatched. Per germline, CDR1 MNHEY and CDR2 SVGAGI. This CDR3 spans 16 amino acids. The CDR3: CASSYSGQGSTDTQYF. CDR3 bases: TGTGCCAGCAGTTACTCGGGACAGGGAAGCACAGATACGCAGTATTTT.

The chain joins TRBV6-1 to TRBJ1-3; D unclear. The CDR3 totals 15 residues. Trimming took off 1 base at V and 0 bases at J, with 7 bases between the two ends. Germline loops: CDR1 MNHNS, CDR2 SASEGT. CDR3: CASSEDTSSGNTIYF. CDR3 nucleotides: TGTGCCAGCAGTGAAGACACCAGCTCTGGAAACACCATATATTTT.

The chain uses TRBV6-5 and TRBJ2-1; 10 bases map to TRBD1. Unmatched junction bases numbered 5, after V lost 6 bases and J lost 6 bases. CDR1 and CDR2 from the germline V gene are MNHEY and SVGAGI. The CDR3 spans 14 residues. The chain's CDR3 is CASRPGQGINEQFF. The DNA for the CDR3 is TGTGCCAGCAGGCCGGGACAGGGGATCAATGAGCAGTTCTTC.